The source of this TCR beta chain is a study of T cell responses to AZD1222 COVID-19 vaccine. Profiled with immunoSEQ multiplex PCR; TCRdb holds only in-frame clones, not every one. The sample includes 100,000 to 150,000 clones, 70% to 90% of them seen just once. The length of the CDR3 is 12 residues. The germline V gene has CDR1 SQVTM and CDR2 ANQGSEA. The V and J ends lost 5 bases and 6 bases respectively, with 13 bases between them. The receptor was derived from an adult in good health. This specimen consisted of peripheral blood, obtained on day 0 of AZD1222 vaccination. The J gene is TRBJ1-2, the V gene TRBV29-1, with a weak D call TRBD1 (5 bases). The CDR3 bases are TGCAGCGTTACAGGTTCGCGGCATGGCTACACCTTC. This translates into CSVTGSRHGYTF.